This T cell receptor beta chain is drawn from a study of identical twins. General study results and limits: Cross-sectional statistics underpinned the conclusions; the same donors were not followed.

MiXCR was run by TCRdb on the 5' RACE reads, yielding one entry per CDR3 protein. This sample yields 450,000 or so distinct CDR3 sequences, of which approximately 24% are seen a single time; 2.9% belongs to the top ten. Turning to this clonotype: The antigen is undetermined.

The CDR3 sequence is 14 residues long. In germline, CDR1 is SGDLS, CDR2 YYNGEE. V was pared by 0 bases and J by 15 bases, with 12 bases of the junction left unmatched. The data were also submitted as part of a second study, on T cells expressing NK-cell markers. That work adds: Investigators obtained TCR beta repertoires from sorted CD3+CD56+NKG2C+, CD3+CD56+NKG2C- and CD3+CD56-NKG2C+ T cells. The dominant NKG2C+ clonotypes represented about 1.0-8% of CD8+ T cells in several donors.

The rearrangement uses TRBV9 and TRBJ2-1, with 7 bases that match TRBD2. The source of this sequence is a woman aged 18-29 years in good health. Sequenced material: CD4+ T cells sorted from blood. The CDR3 loop is CASSVDNSGRPRFF. CDR3 coding DNA: TGTGCCAGCAGCGTAGATAATAGCGGGCGCCCCCGGTTCTTC. Filled out from reference TRBV9 and TRBJ2-1, the complete variable domain reads DSGVTQTPKHLITATGQRVTLRCSPRSGDLSVYWYQQSLDQGLQFLIQYYNGEERAKGNILERFSAQQFPDLHSELNLSSLELGDSALYFCASSVDNSGRPRFFGPGTRLTVL.